These 24 T cell receptor beta chains were all obtained from the same sample, sequenced in a study of T cell repertoires in cytomegalovirus infection. TCRdb fed the reads into MiXCR, producing one record per CDR3 protein. Here the sample spans about 360,000 distinct CDR3 sequences, 15% to 20% being singletons. The source material was PBMCs. These receptors were obtained from a human donor in good health (CMV status not recorded). Some clones in this sample may be carry-over from other donors' samples.

The rearrangement uses TRBV4-3 and TRBJ2-1; 12 positions agree with TRBD2. The germline CDR1 and CDR2 sequences are LGHNA and YSLEER. The CDR3 has 16 amino acids. Germline trimming cut 4 bases from V and 8 bases from J; bases unmatched to any gene: 9. The CDR3 DNA reads as TGCGCCAGCAGCCCGACGACTAGCGGGAGTCTCTATGAGCAGTTCTTC. Its protein is CASSPTTSGSLYEQFF.

The V call is TRBV20-1, the J call TRBJ2-7, with D unresolved. The CDR3 length is 14 residues. The V end was cut by 3 bases, the J end by 0 bases, with 12 bases between. The germline V gene has CDR1 DFQATT and CDR2 SNEGSKA (reference sequence). CDR3: CSASRQTISYEQYF. The CDR3 DNA sequence: TGCAGTGCTAGTCGGCAGACCATCTCCTACGAGCAGTACTTC.

This clonotype has a count of ten or more. The chain combines TRBV7-2 with TRBJ2-3; D is unclear. Trimming stripped 5 bases from V and 0 bases from J, with 15 bases between. Germline-derived CDR1 and CDR2 are SGHTA and FQGNSA. The CDR3 runs to 16 residues. CDR3 sequence reads: CASSGFLQSSTDTQYF. The CDR3 DNA is TGTGCCAGCAGCGGATTCCTCCAGAGCAGCACAGATACGCAGTATTTT.

The chain joins TRBV14 to TRBJ1-5, with no clear D. The CDR3 covers 16 residues. Germline V gene data show CDR1 as SGHDN and CDR2 as FVKESK. Trimming cost V 4 bases and J 0 bases, with 13 bases left between them. The CDR3 is CASSPRGGNSNQPQHF. CDR3 sequence (DNA): TGTGCCAGCAGCCCCCGGGGAGGTAATAGCAATCAGCCCCAGCATTTT.

CDR3 region: CAISDISPLHF. Here the CDR3 DNA reads TGTGCCATCAGTGACATTTCACCCCTCCACTTT. The chain employs TRBV10-3 and TRBJ1-6; D is uncertain. V was cut by 3 bases and J by 9 bases, with 3 bases left in between. This CDR3 has 11 residues. The germline V gene encodes CDR1 ENHRY and CDR2 SYGVKD.

The chain combines TRBV12-3 or TRBV12-4 with TRBJ2-5; TRBD2 aligns across 9 bases. The CDR3 length is 15 residues. J was trimmed by 1 base and V by 5 bases; bases with no gene match: 5. CDR3 region: CASSAWRGGQETQYF. CDR3 in DNA: TGTGCCAGCAGTGCCTGGCGGGGGGGCCAAGAGACCCAGTACTTC.

This clonotype came up many times. The chain has TRBV12-3 or TRBV12-4 and TRBJ2-7; D gene ambiguous. CDR3 length: 13 amino acids. V gave up 0 bases and J gave up 6 bases, with 9 bases separating them. The CDR3 nucleotides read TGTGCCAGCAGTTTAGCAAAGGCCTTCGAGCAGTACTTC. Translation gives CASSLAKAFEQYF.

The chain carries TRBV5-1 and TRBJ1-1; D not certain. CDR1 and CDR2 from the germline V gene are SGHRS and YFSETQ. The V gene lost 0 bases and the J gene lost 7 bases, with 10 bases spanning the gap. The CDR3 is 13 residues long. The CDR3 DNA is TGCGCCAGCAGCTTGGAACGGGGATATGAAGCTTTCTTT. This encodes CASSLERGYEAFF.

V and J are TRBV20-1 and TRBJ1-5; possible D gene TRBD1, 5 bases. This CDR3 contains 12 residues. Trimming stripped 6 bases from V and 5 bases from J, with 11 bases between. Germline CDR1 reads DFQATT; CDR2 reads SNEGSKA (reference sequence). The CDR3 bases are TGCAGTGCCAGGGAAGGACATCAGCCCCAGCATTTT. It is translated as CSAREGHQPQHF.

This clonotype was seen a few times. The J gene is TRBJ2-4, the V gene TRBV30; possible D gene TRBD1, 7 bases. The CDR3 loop spans 15 amino acids. Germline assignment: CDR1 GTSNPN and CDR2 SVGIG (reference sequence). Trimming shortened V by 1 base and J by 2 bases, and 12 bases separated the two germline ends. CDR3 amino acids: CAWSAGGQSKNIQYF. The DNA for the CDR3 is TGTGCCTGGAGTGCCGGGGGACAGTCCAAAAACATTCAGTACTTC. The full variable domain, in which reference TRBV30 and TRBJ2-4 provide the parts outside the CDR3, is SQTIHQWPATLVQPVGSPLSLECTVEGTSNPNLYWYRQAAGRGLQLLFYSVGIGQISSEVPQNLSASRPQDRQFILSSKKLLLSDSGFYLCAWSAGGQSKNIQYFGAGTRLSVL.

The J gene is TRBJ1-4, the V gene TRBV11-2; TRBD1 matches 9 bases. The CDR3 consists of 12 residues. CDR1 and CDR2 from the germline V gene are SGHAT and FQNNGV. V lost 5 bases, J lost 15 bases, and 7 bases stayed unmatched. CDR3 sequence reads: CASSIVRDRVFF. The CDR3 bases are TGTGCCAGCAGCATAGTCCGGGACAGGGTGTTTTTT.

This clonotype was seen repeatedly, ten times or more. This chain joins TRBV7-6 and TRBJ1-3, with D perhaps TRBD1 (6 bases). The CDR3 spans 14 residues. Germline V gene sequence: CDR1 SGHVS, CDR2 FNYEAQ. Between the trimmed V and J ends, which lost 5 bases and 10 bases, there was a span of 18 bases. The CDR3 DNA sequence: TGTGCCAGCAGCATTGGCTCCAGGGGAGGTACCATATATTTT. Its translation is CASSIGSRGGTIYF.

This clonotype was counted only a few times. The chain employs TRBV29-1 and TRBJ2-1, with TRBD2 matching over 9 bases. After removal of 2 bases from V and 3 bases from J, the junction contained 5 bases not matched to a gene. CDR3 length: 15 amino acids. CDR1 and CDR2 (germline): SQVTM, ANQGSEA. The CDR3 loop is CSVEPPAGGYNEQFF. The DNA of the CDR3 is TGCAGCGTTGAACCTCCAGCGGGGGGCTACAATGAGCAGTTCTTC.

This clonotype came up many times. The rearrangement joins TRBV2 to TRBJ2-3; the match to TRBD2 covers 14 bases. The CDR3 is 19 amino acids. CDR1 is SNHLY and CDR2 is FYNNEI in the germline V gene. Germline trimming cut 6 bases from V and 2 bases from J; bases unmatched to any gene: 13. CDR3: CASRNSGLAGATYTDTQYF. The CDR3 DNA reads TGTGCCAGCAGAAACTCGGGACTAGCGGGAGCTACATACACAGATACGCAGTATTTT.

This clonotype was counted between two and nine times. J is TRBJ2-5 and V is TRBV2, with 8 bases aligning to TRBD2. The V gene's germline CDR1 is SNHLY and CDR2 FYNNEI. This CDR3 contains 15 residues. Unmatched junction bases numbered 8, after V lost 6 bases and J lost 2 bases. CDR3 sequence: CASRGLAGPQETQYF. The CDR3 DNA is TGTGCCAGCAGAGGGCTAGCGGGCCCACAAGAGACCCAGTACTTC.

The gene calls are TRBV7-2 and TRBJ2-7, with 9 bases that match TRBD2. CDR3 length equals 15 residues. With V trimmed by 3 bases and J by 5 bases, 8 bases remained unmatched. Germline V gene data show CDR1 as SGHTA and CDR2 as FQGNSA. DNA for the CDR3: TGTGCCAGCAGCTTTACGCGGGAGGGCGGGAACGAGCAGTACTTC. It codes for CASSFTREGGNEQYF.

The CDR3, as DNA: TGTGCCAGTAGCCCACCCGGGGCAGGGAGATTAGAAAAACTGTTTTTT. It yields the protein CASSPPGAGRLEKLFF. This chain joins TRBV19 and TRBJ1-4, with D tentatively TRBD1 (5 bases). Germline V gives CDR1 LNHDA, CDR2 SQIVND (reference sequence). Trimming took 6 bases from V and 8 from J, leaving 22 bases between them. The CDR3 is 16 residues long.

Ten or more counts support this clonotype. V gene TRBV11-2 combines with J gene TRBJ1-5; 7 bases fit TRBD1. The trim removed 6 bases at V and 6 bases at J, leaving 11 bases unmatched. CDR3 length equals 15 residues. Germline V gene lookup returns CDR1 SGHAT and CDR2 FQNNGV. CDR3 bases: TGTGCCAGCAGGCAAATCCGGGACAGAGGTCAGCCCCAGCATTTT. This codes for CASRQIRDRGQPQHF.

This clonotype was seen at least ten times. J is TRBJ2-1 and V is TRBV19; 10 nucleotides line up with TRBD2. V lost 3 bases and J lost 6; bases outside the gene matches: 8. Germline CDR1 is LNHDA and CDR2 is SQIVND (reference sequence). CDR3 size: 16 residues. CDR3: CASSISLAGGTNEQFF. The CDR3 DNA follows: TGTGCCAGTAGTATCAGTTTAGCGGGAGGAACCAATGAGCAGTTCTTC.

As regards this clonotype: Possible read error: a much larger clone is one base away. This sequence joins TRBV3-1 and TRBJ1-5; D gene uncertain. The CDR3 is 13 residues long. The germline CDR1 and CDR2 sequences are LGHDT and YNNKEL (reference sequence). V shed 5 bases and J shed 5 bases, with 10 bases lying between them. The CDR3 sequence is CASSYGLDQPQHF. The DNA for the CDR3 is TGTGCCAGCAGCTACGGGTTGGATCAGCCCCAGCATTTT.

This chain links TRBV7-9 with TRBJ2-3; D tentatively fits TRBD1 or TRBD2 (6 bases each). The CDR3 runs to 16 residues. Germline V gene data show CDR1 as SEHNR and CDR2 as FQNEAQ (reference sequence). With 6 bases removed from V and 2 bases from J, the gap between germline ends came to 18 bases. CDR3 bases: TGTGCCAGCAGTCCTGGCACAGGGACTCACACAGATACGCAGTATTTT. Encoded protein: CASSPGTGTHTDTQYF.

The table lists this clonotype with many counts. This chain joins TRBV11-2 and TRBJ2-1, with 9 bases that match TRBD2. CDR3 length: 17 amino acids. Germline V gene data show CDR1 as SGHAT and CDR2 as FQNNGV. J lost 5 bases, V lost 5 bases, and 13 bases had no gene match. This CDR3 is CASSPSGKRALNNEQFF. Written as DNA, the CDR3 is TGTGCCAGCAGCCCTAGCGGGAAGCGGGCCCTGAACAATGAGCAGTTCTTC.

This clonotype was seen more than once but under ten times. DNA for the CDR3: TGTGCCAGCAAACCGACAGGCGAGTCCGGGGAGCTGTTTTTT. This sequence encodes CASKPTGESGELFF. This rearrangement joins TRBV2 to TRBJ2-2; possibly TRBD1 for D (6 bases). The CDR3 contains 14 residues. The germline V gene encodes CDR1 SNHLY and CDR2 FYNNEI. V was clipped by 7 bases and J by 6 bases, with 15 bases between them.

This clonotype was counted a few times. The chain recombines TRBV15 with TRBJ1-4; maybe TRBD1 (6 bases). Germline CDR1 and CDR2: LNHNV and YYDKDF (reference sequence). Trimming left V 3 bases short and J 8 bases short, with 13 bases between. This CDR3 contains 14 residues. The CDR3 here is CATSSSGGREKLFF. The CDR3 DNA sequence: TGTGCCACCAGCAGCTCCGGGGGGCGGGAAAAACTGTTTTTT.